The rows below give T cell receptor beta chains drawn from one sample of a study of T cell responses to AZD1222 COVID-19 vaccine. The data were produced by immunoSEQ multiplex PCR, yet TCRdb's version contains in-frame clones alone and is incomplete. This repertoire shows about 94,000 clones, about 88% found once; its top ten account for roughly 15%. The sample here was peripheral blood, taken on day 0 of AZD1222 vaccination. These receptor sequences come from an adult in good health. CDR3s include the opening cysteine and the closing phenylalanine or tryptophan. The D gene is left open where the match is weak. The size field is filled for only some rows; it gives once, few, many or a size class.

>TRBV2|.|TRBD1|TRBJ2-3
TGTGCCAGCAGTGCCGGGACAGGAAACACAGATACGCAGTATTTT
CASSAGTGNTDTQYF
>TRBV18|.|.|TRBJ2-1
TGTGCCAGCTCGCGAGACAGGGGAGGGGACAATGAGCAGTTCTTC
CASSRDRGGDNEQFF
>TRBV10-3|.|.|TRBJ1-1
TGTGCGGGCAGGACGAACACTGAAGCTTTCTTT
CAGRTNTEAFF
>TRBV5-5|.|TRBD1|TRBJ1-2
TGTGCCAGCAGCTTGACAGGGGCCTATGGCTACACCTTC
CASSLTGAYGYTF
>TRBV30|.|.|TRBJ2-1
TGTGCCTGGAGTATCAAGGGGACTCACTACAATGAGCAGTTCTTC
CAWSIKGTHYNEQFF
>TRBV4-2|.|.|TRBJ2-7
TGTGCCAGCAGCCAGAAGGCGGGACACCGCTACGAGCAGTACTTC
CASSQKAGHRYEQYF
>TRBV28|.|.|TRBJ1-1
TGTGCCAGCAGTTTATCAGGGTCGAGCACTGAAGCTTTCTTT
CASSLSGSSTEAFF
>TRBV5-1|.|.|TRBJ2-5
TGCGCCAGCAGCTGGGCAGGGGACCAAGAGACCCAGTACTTC
CASSWAGDQETQYF
>TRBV5-8|.|.|TRBJ2-3
TGTGCCAGCAGCCGGGCGGGGGCACGCACAGATACGCAGTATTTT
CASSRAGARTDTQYF
>TRBV30|.|.|TRBJ2-2
TGTGCCTACCAAGGGGGGCTGAACACCGGGGAGCTGTTTTTT
CAYQGGLNTGELFF
>TRBV30|.|TRBD1|TRBJ1-2
TGTGCCTGGCCACAGGGGATGCGCTACACCTTC
CAWPQGMRYTF
>TRBV6-5|.|.|TRBJ1-1
TGTGCCAGCAAGATAACAGGCATGAACACTGAAGCTTTCTTT
CASKITGMNTEAFF
>TRBV19|.|TRBD1|TRBJ2-3
TGTGCCAGTAGCTATGGGACAGGGGGAGCAGATACGCAGTATTTT
CASSYGTGGADTQYF
>TRBV5-8|once|.|TRBJ1-6
TGTGCCAGCAGCCTCGTATCGGGAGGGGCTTTAAATTCACCCCTCCACTTT
CASSLVSGGALNSPLHF